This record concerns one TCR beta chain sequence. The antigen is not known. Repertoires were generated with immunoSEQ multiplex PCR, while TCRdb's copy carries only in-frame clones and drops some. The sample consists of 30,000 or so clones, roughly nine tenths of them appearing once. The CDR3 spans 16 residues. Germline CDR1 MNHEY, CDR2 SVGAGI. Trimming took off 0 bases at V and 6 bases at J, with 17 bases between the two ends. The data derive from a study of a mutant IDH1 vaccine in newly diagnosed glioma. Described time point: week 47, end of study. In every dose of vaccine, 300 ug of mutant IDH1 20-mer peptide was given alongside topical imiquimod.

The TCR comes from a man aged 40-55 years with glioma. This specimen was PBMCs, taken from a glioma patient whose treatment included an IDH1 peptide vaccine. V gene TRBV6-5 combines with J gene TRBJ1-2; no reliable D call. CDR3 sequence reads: CASSYSSSTAPNGYTF. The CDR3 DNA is TGTGCCAGCAGTTACTCGAGCAGTACGGCTCCTAATGGCTACACCTTC.